A single sample gave rise to the 17 T cell receptor beta chains below, sequenced in a study of blood T cell repertoires in COVID-19. Method: immunoSEQ multiplex PCR; TCRdb's copy keeps in-frame clones and lacks some. The repertoire holds over 200,000 clones, with about nine tenths as singletons. Sequencing was performed on peripheral blood. The source of these receptors is a man younger than 45 with COVID-19, enrolled during active disease.

The chain carries TRBV19 and TRBJ2-1, with 10 bases identical to TRBD1. This CDR3 is built from 15 residues. From germline, CDR1 is LNHDA and CDR2 SQIVND (reference sequence). With 2 bases clipped from V and 4 bases from J, the junction kept 2 bases outside the gene matches. CDR3 amino acids: CASSILGQGYNEQFF. The DNA for the CDR3 is TGTGCCAGTAGTATACTGGGACAGGGGTACAATGAGCAGTTCTTC.

This clone showed up just once. The chain is built from TRBV27 and TRBJ2-7, with D unresolved. Per germline, CDR1 MNHEY and CDR2 SMNVEV (reference sequence). This CDR3 has 13 amino acids. Between the trimmed V and J ends, which lost 2 bases and 5 bases, there was a span of 10 bases. CDR3 sequence (DNA): TGTGCCAGCAGTTTAGCACCTGGCAACGAGCAGTACTTC. It yields the protein CASSLAPGNEQYF.

A note on this clone: Relative to the germline gene, one junction end is altered; a read error may explain this. The rearrangement links TRBV6-4 to TRBJ1-1; unclear D gene. Germline values: CDR1 MRHNA, CDR2 SNTAGT. The length of the CDR3 is 14 residues. CDR3 in amino acids: CASRDSSWNTEAFF. DNA for the CDR3: TGTGCCAGCAGGGACTCCTCCTGGAACACTGAAGCTTTCTTT.

This clone has a single count. One junction end disagrees with the germline gene, perhaps due to a read error. As DNA, the CDR3 is TGCAGTCCTAGTGATCACTCCTACGAGCAGTACTTC. The encoded protein is CSPSDHSYEQYF. The chain has TRBV20-1 and TRBJ2-7, with D unclear. The length of the CDR3 is 12 residues. Germline CDR1 and CDR2: DFQATT and SNEGSKA (reference sequence).

The chain is built from TRBV15 and TRBJ1-2, with D perhaps TRBD1 (6 bases). The CDR3 length is 14 residues. V lost 0 bases, J lost 3 bases, and 8 bases lay in between. In germline, CDR1 is LNHNV, CDR2 YYDKDF (reference sequence). The CDR3 DNA reads as TGTGCCACCAGCAGAGAACAGGGATACTATGGCTACACCTTC. This codes for CATSREQGYYGYTF.

The CDR3 reads CASSLGGGGANEQFF. CDR3 nucleotides: TGTGCCAGCAGCTTAGGGGGAGGGGGAGCCAATGAGCAGTTCTTC. The V and J genes are TRBV7-9 and TRBJ2-1; the D gene is possibly TRBD2 (7 bases). Germline values: CDR1 SEHNR, CDR2 FQNEAQ (reference sequence). The V and J ends lost 1 base and 6 bases respectively, with 13 bases between them. The CDR3 length is 15 residues.

The chain links TRBV19 to TRBJ1-2; TRBD1 agrees at 7 bases. V dropped 4 bases and J dropped 1; count of bases not matched to a gene: 0. The germline gives CDR1 LNHDA, CDR2 SQIVND (reference sequence). The CDR3 contains 13 residues. CDR3 nucleotides: TGTGCCAGTAGTAGACAGGGTAACTATGGCTACACCTTC. This codes for CASSRQGNYGYTF.

This clone showed up just once. The CDR3 DNA is TGCAGCGTTCGTACAGGGTTCAATCAGCCCCAGCATTTT. Translation gives CSVRTGFNQPQHF. The chain combines TRBV29-1 with TRBJ1-5, with a tentative D call TRBD1 (6 bases). CDR1 SQVTM and CDR2 ANQGSEA come from the germline V gene. Trimming pared 5 bases from V and 3 bases from J, leaving 11 bases between. The CDR3 loop spans 13 amino acids. Filled out from reference TRBV29-1 and TRBJ1-5, the complete variable domain reads SAVISQKPSRDICQRGTSLTIQCQVDSQVTMMFWYRQQPGQSLTLIATANQGSEATYESGFVIDKFPISRPNLTFSTLTVSNMSPEDSSIYLCSVRTGFNQPQHFGDGTRLSIL.

This rearrangement joins TRBV15 to TRBJ2-3; D is ambiguous. Deletions cut 6 bases from V and 1 base from J, with 8 bases between. Germline lookup yields CDR1 LNHNV and CDR2 YYDKDF (reference sequence). The CDR3 covers 13 residues. This CDR3 is CATRASGTDTQYF. In DNA form, the CDR3 reads TGTGCCACCAGGGCTTCAGGCACAGATACGCAGTATTTT.

The chain joins TRBV30 to TRBJ2-7; TRBD1 agrees at 7 bases. Per the germline V gene, CDR1 is GTSNPN and CDR2 is SVGIG (reference sequence). The V and J ends lost 4 bases and 9 bases, in that order; junction bases with no gene match: 27. The CDR3 runs to 18 residues. CDR3 sequence (DNA): TGTGCCTGGATTTCGATTCACGAGACAAGACAGGGACAACCTGGGCAGTACTTC. It translates to CAWISIHETRQGQPGQYF.

The chain uses TRBV6-5 and TRBJ1-2, with 9 bases fitting TRBD1. There are 14 residues in the CDR3. Losses at the gene ends were 6 bases for V and 7 bases for J; bases not matched to a gene: 9. CDR1 is MNHEY and CDR2 is SVGAGI in the germline V gene. The DNA of the CDR3 is TGTGCCAGCAGGTTACCGGGACAGGGCTTTGGCTACACCTTC. Protein product: CASRLPGQGFGYTF.

The chain couples TRBV19 to TRBJ2-1; no reliable D call. This CDR3 is 12 amino acids long. The germline V gene has CDR1 LNHDA and CDR2 SQIVND (reference sequence). V gave up 5 bases and J gave up 4 bases, with 6 bases separating them. The CDR3 coding sequence is TGTGCCAGTAGTCTACAGTACAATGAGCAGTTCTTC. It encodes CASSLQYNEQFF.

The chain employs TRBV6-2 or TRBV6-3 and TRBJ1-2, with 7 bases that match TRBD1. Trimming took 2 bases from V and 0 from J; bases not matched to a gene: 0. CDR3 size: 14 residues. CDR1 and CDR2 from the germline V gene are MNHEY and SVGEGT. The CDR3 protein is CASSYGQANYGYTF. CDR3 DNA sequence: TGTGCCAGCAGTTACGGACAGGCTAACTATGGCTACACCTTC.

This rearrangement joins TRBV7-3 to TRBJ2-7, with 10 nucleotides matching TRBD2. Unmatched junction bases numbered 13, after V lost 7 bases and J lost 7 bases. The length of the CDR3 is 15 residues. Germline V gene sequence: CDR1 SGHTA, CDR2 FQGTGA. The CDR3 coding sequence is TGTGCCAGCACCCTACTTCTAGCGGGAGTCGGGGAGCAGTACTTC. It encodes CASTLLLAGVGEQYF.

This clone was recorded at least ten times. The chain has TRBV7-9 and TRBJ2-2; D is possibly TRBD1 (5 bases). This CDR3 has 14 residues. The germline V gene encodes CDR1 SEHNR and CDR2 FQNEAQ (reference sequence). The V gene lost 5 bases and the J gene lost 2 bases, with 9 bases spanning the gap. CDR3 amino acids: CASSQDSNTGELFF. The CDR3 DNA sequence: TGTGCCAGCAGCCAAGACAGTAACACCGGGGAGCTGTTTTTT.

This chain joins TRBV7-3 and TRBJ2-3, with a weak D call TRBD1 (5 bases). The CDR3 loop spans 13 amino acids. The germline V gene has CDR1 SGHTA and CDR2 FQGTGA. Trimming pared 5 bases from V and 2 bases from J, leaving 8 bases between. CDR3 sequence: CASSRGSTDTQYF. CDR3 in DNA: TGTGCCAGCAGCAGGGGTTCCACAGATACGCAGTATTTT.

The chain recombines TRBV7-2 with TRBJ1-5; D is unresolved. V dropped 2 bases and J dropped 5 bases, with 10 bases sitting between them. The CDR3 is 14 amino acids. CDR1 is SGHTA and CDR2 is FQGNSA in the germline V gene. The CDR3 bases are TGTGCCAGCAGCTTAAGGGCAGCGGATCAGCCCCAGCATTTT. Amino acid sequence: CASSLRAADQPQHF. Variable domain in full (rest from reference TRBV7-2 and TRBJ1-5): GAGVSQSPSNKVTEKGKDVELRCDPISGHTALYWYRQSLGQGLEFLIYFQGNSAPDKSGLPSDRFSAERTGGSVSTLTIQRTQQEDSAVYLCASSLRAADQPQHFGDGTRLSIL.